This T cell receptor beta chain is from a study of T cell changes during pregnancy in multiple sclerosis. The assay was immunoSEQ multiplex PCR, and TCRdb's table has in-frame clones only and misses some. The repertoire holds 70,000 or so clones, roughly 88% seen once, with more than 1.3% in the top ten. This sample comprised peripheral blood, obtained in the third trimester of pregnancy. The TCR was taken from a female donor with multiple sclerosis, enrolled in a pregnancy study.

CDR3 amino acids: CSVDGGAAGNTIYF. The CDR3, as DNA: TGCAGCGTTGACGGGGGGGCAGCTGGAAACACCATATATTTT. The chain couples TRBV29-1 to TRBJ1-3; D perhaps matches TRBD1 (6 bases). The CDR3 loop spans 14 amino acids. The V gene lost 3 bases and the J gene lost 2 bases, with 11 bases spanning the gap. Germline V lookup: CDR1 SQVTM, CDR2 ANQGSEA.